The present T cell receptor (beta chain) was sequenced within a study of T cells in Graves' hyperthyroidism and ophthalmopathy. Regions amplified from RNA transcripts were the TCR beta CDR3 regions. Carried out on the TCR CDR3, a first-round RT-PCR used the HTBI primer set. Via MiXCR, TCRdb re-called the multiplex PCR reads, giving one row per CDR3 protein. Of about 640,000 distinct CDR3 sequences in the sample, less than 25% were seen once. This clonotype came up many times. The V end was cut by 6 bases, the J end by 5 bases, with 10 bases between. The CDR3 totals 11 residues. The germline CDR1 and CDR2 sequences are DFQATT and SNEGSKA (reference sequence).

The V gene is TRBV20-1, the J gene TRBJ1-1; D unresolved. The source of this sequence is a man aged 25-45 years with Graves' ophthalmopathy. Sequenced input: blood. The CDR3 is CSAPLRTEAFF. CDR3 DNA: TGCAGTGCACCGCTGCGGACTGAAGCTTTCTTT.